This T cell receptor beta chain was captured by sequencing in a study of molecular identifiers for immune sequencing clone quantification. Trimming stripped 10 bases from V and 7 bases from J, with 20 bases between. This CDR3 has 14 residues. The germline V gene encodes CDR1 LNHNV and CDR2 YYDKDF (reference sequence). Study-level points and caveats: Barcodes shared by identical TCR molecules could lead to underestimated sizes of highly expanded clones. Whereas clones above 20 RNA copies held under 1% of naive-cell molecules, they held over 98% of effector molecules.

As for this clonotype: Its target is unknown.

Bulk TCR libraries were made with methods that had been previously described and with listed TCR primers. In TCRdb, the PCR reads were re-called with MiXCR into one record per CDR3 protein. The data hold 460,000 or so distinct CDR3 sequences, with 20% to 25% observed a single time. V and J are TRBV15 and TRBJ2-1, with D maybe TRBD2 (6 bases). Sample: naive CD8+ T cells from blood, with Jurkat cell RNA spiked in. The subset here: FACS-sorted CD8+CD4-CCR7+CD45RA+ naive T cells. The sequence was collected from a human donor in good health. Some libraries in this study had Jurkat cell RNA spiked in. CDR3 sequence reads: CAIPWSGVGNEQFF. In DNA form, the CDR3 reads TGTGCCATACCATGGTCGGGAGTAGGTAATGAGCAGTTCTTC.